The 17 T cell receptor beta chains presented below share a single source sample, sequenced in a study of PD-L1 blockade in urothelial cancer. The assay was immunoSEQ multiplex PCR, and TCRdb's table has in-frame clones only and misses some. This sample carries under 40,000 clones, approximately 87% of them seen once, and the ten largest clones take around 3.6%. This material consisted of PBMCs, taken around atezolizumab (anti-PD-L1) treatment. All receptors come from a middle-aged man with urothelial cancer.

This chain uses TRBV7-9 with TRBJ1-2; 10 bases fit TRBD1. This CDR3 has 15 residues. The germline V gene has CDR1 SEHNR and CDR2 FQNEAQ (reference sequence). V was clipped by 4 bases and J by 3 bases; unmatched bases: 5. CDR3 sequence (DNA): TGTGCCAGCAGCTGGCCGGGACAGGGGCACTATGGCTACACCTTC. Translation gives CASSWPGQGHYGYTF.

The chain couples TRBV7-2 to TRBJ2-1; no reliable D call. CDR1 and CDR2 from the germline V gene are SGHTA and FQGNSA. The CDR3 spans 11 residues. V was pared by 7 bases and J by 8 bases, with 9 bases between. CDR3 residues: CASTLFDEQFF. The DNA of the CDR3 is TGTGCCAGCACCCTCTTTGATGAGCAGTTCTTC.

The chain links TRBV5-6 to TRBJ2-5; TRBD1 aligns across 10 bases. The CDR3 is made up of 15 amino acids. Trimming took 4 bases from V and 5 from J; bases not matched to a gene: 8. Germline V gives CDR1 SGHDT, CDR2 YYEEEE. The DNA of the CDR3 is TGTGCCAGCAGCCGACCGGGACAGGGGACGGAGACCCAGTACTTC. Encoded protein: CASSRPGQGTETQYF.

This clone was seen once. The chain combines TRBV19 with TRBJ2-7, with 9 bases lining up with TRBD2. Germline V lookup: CDR1 LNHDA, CDR2 SQIVND (reference sequence). CDR3 length: 15 residues. V shed 6 bases, J shed 8 bases, and the junction held 14 bases outside the gene matches. CDR3 nucleotides: TGTGCCAGTAGCCCAGGGGTTTGGCGGGAGGGCCAGCAGTACTTC. This sequence encodes CASSPGVWREGQQYF.

The rearrangement joins TRBV10-2 to TRBJ1-2; 10 bases are a match to TRBD1. CDR1 and CDR2 (germline): WSHSY, SAAADI. This CDR3 spans 15 amino acids. Trimming cost V 5 bases and J 4 bases; bases outside gene matches: 7. CDR3 loop: CASSYGTGDSYGYTF. CDR3 coding DNA: TGCGCCAGCAGTTACGGGACAGGGGATAGCTATGGCTACACCTTC.

The chain combines TRBV6-4 with TRBJ2-1; maybe TRBD2 (5 bases). Trimming removed 6 bases from V and 2 bases from J, with 14 bases in between. CDR3 length: 15 residues. Looked up from germline, CDR1 is MRHNA and CDR2 is SNTAGT. The CDR3 DNA reads as TGTGCCAGCAGCCCCACTAGGAGCGCCTACAATGAGCAGTTCTTC. Protein: CASSPTRSAYNEQFF.

V is TRBV9 and J is TRBJ1-2, with unresolved D. The ends were cut back, 2 bases at V and 4 bases at J, with 12 bases in the middle. Germline loops: CDR1 SGDLS, CDR2 YYNGEE. CDR3 size: 14 residues. The CDR3 loop is CASSVAAQAYGYTF. Written as DNA, the CDR3 is TGTGCCAGCAGCGTCGCGGCACAAGCCTATGGCTACACCTTC.

As DNA, the CDR3 is TGTGCCAGCAGCCAAGAGGGACAGGGGAATTCACCCCTCCACTTT. Its protein product is CASSQEGQGNSPLHF. This chain joins TRBV4-2 and TRBJ1-6, with 10 nucleotides matching TRBD1. The germline gives CDR1 LGHNA, CDR2 YNFKEQ. J lost 7 bases, V lost 0 bases, and 0 bases had no gene match. This CDR3 has 15 residues.

The sample holds one count of this clone. The CDR3 nucleotides are TGCGCCAGCAGGACGGGACAGGGTAATTCACCCCTCCACTTT. Its protein product is CASRTGQGNSPLHF. The chain combines TRBV5-1 with TRBJ1-6, with 9 positions matching TRBD1. This CDR3 is built from 14 residues. Per the germline V gene, CDR1 is SGHRS and CDR2 is YFSETQ. V lost 5 bases to trimming and J lost 6 bases; unmatched junction nucleotides: 3.

This clone was seen a single time. This chain connects TRBV30 to TRBJ1-2; D is perhaps TRBD1 (6 bases). Per germline, CDR1 GTSNPN and CDR2 SVGIG (reference sequence). V gave up 7 bases and J gave up 8 bases, with 17 bases separating them. The length of the CDR3 is 12 residues. The CDR3 loop reads CAFRGANLGYTF. The CDR3 bases are TGTGCCTTCCGGGGGGCCAATTTAGGCTACACCTTC.

V is TRBV15 and J is TRBJ2-7; 10 bases map to TRBD1. V dropped 4 bases and J dropped 1; count of bases not matched to a gene: 4. Germline lookup yields CDR1 LNHNV and CDR2 YYDKDF (reference sequence). The CDR3 runs 15 residues. CDR3 sequence: CATSTGQGGSYEQYF. The CDR3 DNA is TGTGCCACCAGCACAGGACAGGGGGGGTCCTACGAGCAGTACTTC.

The chain joins TRBV7-8 to TRBJ1-5, with TRBD1 matching 7 bases. CDR1 and CDR2 from the germline V gene are SGHVS and FQNEAQ. V shed 5 bases and J 7 bases; nucleotides not matched to a gene: 5. This CDR3 region has 13 residues. CDR3 nucleotides: TGTGCCAGCAGCCCGACAGGGCAACAGCCCCAGCATTTT. Protein: CASSPTGQQPQHF.

This clone was observed a handful of times. The chain couples TRBV19 to TRBJ1-5; TRBD1 might be the D (5 bases). V lost 4 bases, J lost 0 bases, and 13 bases lay in between. Per germline, CDR1 LNHDA and CDR2 SQIVND (reference sequence). The CDR3 is made up of 16 amino acids. The CDR3 protein is CASSTTWGGSNQPQHF. In nucleotides, the CDR3 is TGTGCCAGTAGTACTACGTGGGGGGGTAGCAATCAGCCCCAGCATTTT.

This chain uses TRBV4-1 with TRBJ1-1; 10 bases align to TRBD1. CDR3 length equals 14 residues. CDR1 and CDR2 (germline): MGHRA, YSYEKL. V dropped 4 bases and J dropped 5; count of bases not matched to a gene: 4. Here the CDR3 DNA reads TGCGCCAGCAGCCGACAGGGGGCAGGAACTGAAGCTTTCTTT. It specifies CASSRQGAGTEAFF.

Details on this clone: A junction end diverges from the germline sequence, so it may reflect a read error. V is TRBV28 and J is TRBJ2-7; 11 bases agree with TRBD2. This CDR3 is 11 amino acids long. Per germline, CDR1 MDHEN and CDR2 SYDVKM. The CDR3 nucleotides are TGCGGGACTAGCGGTACCTACGAGCAGTACTTC. It is translated as CGTSGTYEQYF.

The chain couples TRBV27 to TRBJ1-5; 10 nucleotides agree with TRBD1. Germline CDR1 and CDR2: MNHEY and SMNVEV (reference sequence). The CDR3 extends over 17 amino acids. V lost 4 bases, J lost 3 bases, and 9 bases stayed unmatched. This chain's CDR3 is CASSSLTGTGDNQPQHF. The CDR3 DNA is TGTGCCAGCAGTTCCTTAACCGGGACAGGGGACAATCAGCCCCAGCATTTT.

The J gene is TRBJ1-2, the V gene TRBV27, with D unresolved. The ends were cut back, 7 bases at V and 8 bases at J, with 23 bases in the middle. The CDR3 length is 15 residues. Germline V gives CDR1 MNHEY, CDR2 SMNVEV (reference sequence). The CDR3 region has the DNA TGTGCCAGCAATTCCGGTCACCCAAGGGCGGGGGGCTACACCTTC. Its translation: CASNSGHPRAGGYTF.